This T cell receptor beta chain emerged from a study of beta chain features in type 1 diabetes. Since all of the isolated RNA was reverse transcribed, expressed TCRB transcripts were what got sequenced. The repertoire was sequenced with immunoSEQ multiplex PCR; TCRdb's copy has only in-frame clones and lacks some. The sample carries 500,000 to 800,000 clones, around an eighth recorded once. Study-wide points: The study found moderately but significantly shorter TCRB CDR3s in all four CD4+ subsets of Type 1 diabetes patients.

On this clone: Its matching antigen is unknown.

The CDR3 spans 13 residues. Trimming removed 5 bases at V and 1 base at J, with 8 bases between. Germline-derived CDR1 and CDR2 are LNHDA and SQIVND (reference sequence). Sequenced sample: naive CD4+ T cells from blood. This TCR came from a man aged 30 to 45 with type 1 diabetes. The chain recombines TRBV19 with TRBJ1-1; D not resolved. Here the CDR3 reads CASSYVGNTEAFF. CDR3 nucleotides: TGTGCCAGTAGTTATGTAGGGAACACTGAAGCTTTCTTT.